The T cell receptor (beta chain) under discussion was sequenced for a study of response to subunit inactivated influenza vaccine. Study results and caveats: It was suggested by the authors that few new T cells are recruited by each seasonal influenza vaccination.

Turning to this clonotype: Antigen specificity is unknown.

TCRdb re-called the RT-PCR reads through MiXCR, storing one row per CDR3 protein. This sample has about 500,000 distinct CDR3 sequences; about 15% occur once, and the top ten carry 3%. In germline, CDR1 is SGHVS, CDR2 FQNEAQ. Trimming took off 5 bases at V and 2 bases at J, with 22 bases between the two ends. The CDR3 has 17 residues. This receptor was obtained from a man between 45 and 75 years old who received an inactivated influenza vaccine. Source: CD4+ T cells sorted from PBMCs, taken roughly 24 months after vaccination. The rearrangement links TRBV7-8 to TRBJ2-7, with D hard to call. The DNA of the CDR3 is TGTGCCAGCAGCCGATTATTGAAGATAGCAGGCACCTACGAGCAGTACTTC. This encodes CASSRLLKIAGTYEQYF.